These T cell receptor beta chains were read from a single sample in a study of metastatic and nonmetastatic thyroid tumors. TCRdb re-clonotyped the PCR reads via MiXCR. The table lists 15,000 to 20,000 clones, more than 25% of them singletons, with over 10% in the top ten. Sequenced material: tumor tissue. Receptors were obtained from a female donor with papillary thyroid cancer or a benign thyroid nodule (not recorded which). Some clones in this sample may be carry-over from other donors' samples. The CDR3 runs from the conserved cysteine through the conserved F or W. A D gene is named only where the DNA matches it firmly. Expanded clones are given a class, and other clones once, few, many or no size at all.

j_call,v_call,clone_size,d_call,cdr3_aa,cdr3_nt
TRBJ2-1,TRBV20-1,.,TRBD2,CSARGSSSGTLDEQFF,TGCAGTGCTAGGGGTTCGTCTAGCGGGACGCTGGATGAGCAGTTCTTC
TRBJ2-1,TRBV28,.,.,CASSLPGGLFGGYNEQFF,TGTGCCAGCAGTTTGCCAGGGGGGCTGTTTGGCGGATACAATGAGCAGTTCTTC
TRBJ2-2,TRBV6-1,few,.,CASSPRGGGTGELFF,TGTGCCAGCAGTCCCAGGGGTGGGGGAACCGGGGAGCTGTTTTTT
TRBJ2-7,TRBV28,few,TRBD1,CASSVQGAYEQYF,TGTGCCAGCAGTGTACAGGGGGCGTACGAGCAGTACTTC
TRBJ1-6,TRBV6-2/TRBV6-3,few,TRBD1,CASSNTGGESPLHF,TGTGCCAGCAGTAATACAGGGGGTGAATCACCCCTCCACTTT
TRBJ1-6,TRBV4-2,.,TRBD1,CASSQGQGASPLHF,TGTGCCAGCAGCCAAGGGCAGGGGGCTTCACCCCTCCACTTT
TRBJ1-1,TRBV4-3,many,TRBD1,CASSPHAGGTEAFF,TGCGCCAGCAGCCCCCACGCAGGGGGCACTGAAGCTTTCTTT
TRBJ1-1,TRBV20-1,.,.,CSAEGKNTEAFF,TGCAGTGCGGAGGGCAAGAACACTGAAGCTTTCTTT
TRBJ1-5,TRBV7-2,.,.,CASSGGANQPQHF,TGTGCCAGCAGCGGAGGGGCGAATCAGCCCCAGCATTTT
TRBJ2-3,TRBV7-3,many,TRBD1,CASSQQTGATGTDTQYF,TGTGCCAGCAGCCAACAGACAGGGGCCACCGGAACAGATACGCAGTATTTT
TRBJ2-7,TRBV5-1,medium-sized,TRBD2,CASSLGGLDSYEQYF,TGCGCCAGCAGCTTGGGAGGACTAGATTCCTACGAGCAGTACTTC
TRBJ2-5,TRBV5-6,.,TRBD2,CASSLVAGGGETQYF,TGTGCCAGCAGCTTGGTGGCGGGAGGTGGAGAGACCCAGTACTTC
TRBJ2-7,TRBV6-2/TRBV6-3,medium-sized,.,CASSYSISWDYEQYF,TGTGCCAGCAGTTACTCGATCTCCTGGGATTACGAGCAGTACTTC
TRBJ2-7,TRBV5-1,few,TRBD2,CASSPRGRAGGGEQYF,TGCGCCAGCAGCCCGCGCGGTAGAGCGGGAGGGGGCGAGCAGTACTTC
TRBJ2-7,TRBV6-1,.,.,CASSTNGITYEQYF,TGTGCCAGCAGTACAAATGGTATCACCTACGAGCAGTACTTC
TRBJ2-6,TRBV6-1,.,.,CASSETGAGANVLTF,TGTGCCAGCAGTGAAACCGGGGCTGGGGCCAACGTCCTGACTTTC
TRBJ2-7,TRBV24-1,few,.,CATSDPGHHTRGQYF,TGTGCCACCAGTGACCCGGGACACCATACACGGGGGCAGTACTTC
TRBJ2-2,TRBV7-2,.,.,CASSLADNAGELFF,TGTGCCAGCAGCTTAGCCGACAACGCCGGGGAGCTGTTTTTT
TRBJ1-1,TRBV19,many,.,CASSISQNTEAFF,TGTGCCAGTAGTATCTCGCAGAACACTGAAGCTTTCTTT
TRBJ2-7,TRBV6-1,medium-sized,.,CASSELLIRYEQYF,TGTGCCAGCAGTGAACTCCTCATACGATACGAGCAGTACTTC
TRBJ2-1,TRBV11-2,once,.,CASSFTQSWYEQFF,TGTGCCAGCAGCTTTACCCAGAGTTGGTATGAGCAGTTCTTC
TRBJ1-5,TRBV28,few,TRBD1,CASSYRGGQPQHF,TGTGCCAGCAGTTACAGGGGTGGTCAGCCCCAGCATTTT
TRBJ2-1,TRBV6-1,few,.,CASSANPWAAYNEQFF,TGTGCCAGCAGCGCGAATCCTTGGGCAGCCTACAATGAGCAGTTCTTC
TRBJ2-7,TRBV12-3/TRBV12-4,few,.,CASSLGDLLSYEQYF,TGTGCCAGCAGTTTGGGGGATCTCTTGTCCTACGAGCAGTACTTC
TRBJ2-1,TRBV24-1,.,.,CATSDLMNEQFF,TGTGCCACCAGTGATTTAATGAATGAGCAGTTCTTC
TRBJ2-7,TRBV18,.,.,CASSRGFAYEQYF,TGTGCCAGCTCACGCGGGTTCGCCTACGAGCAGTACTTC
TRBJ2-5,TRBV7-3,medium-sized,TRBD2,CASSYTSGVGTQYF,TGTGCCAGCAGCTATACTAGCGGGGTGGGGACCCAGTACTTC
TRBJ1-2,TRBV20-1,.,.,CSARDRLGVGHYVYTF,TGCAGTGCTAGAGACCGCCTGGGAGTAGGTCACTATGTCTACACCTTC
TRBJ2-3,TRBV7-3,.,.,CASSLTVEGDTQYF,TGTGCCAGCAGCTTAACGGTAGAGGGTGATACGCAGTATTTT
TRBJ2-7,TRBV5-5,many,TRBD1,CASSLDRGRYEQYF,TGTGCCAGCAGCCTTGACAGGGGGCGATACGAGCAGTACTTC
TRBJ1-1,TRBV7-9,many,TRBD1,CASSLRGRDPEAFF,TGTGCCAGCAGCTTAAGGGGGCGGGACCCTGAAGCTTTCTTT
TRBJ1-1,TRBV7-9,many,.,CASSTPAGVGTEAFF,TGTGCCAGCAGCACGCCCGCGGGGGTGGGAACAGAAGCTTTCTTT
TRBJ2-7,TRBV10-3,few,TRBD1,CAISVGTGTLSNYEQYF,TGTGCCATCAGTGTGGGGACAGGGACCTTATCGAACTACGAGCAGTACTTC
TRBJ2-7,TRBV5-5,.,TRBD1,CASSFTRDRGYEQYF,TGTGCCAGCAGCTTCACTCGCGACAGGGGCTACGAGCAGTACTTC
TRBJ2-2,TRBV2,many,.,CASKEQENTGELFF,TGTGCCAGCAAAGAACAGGAGAACACCGGGGAGCTGTTTTTT
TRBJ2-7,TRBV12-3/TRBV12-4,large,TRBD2,CASSFSGSLGEQYF,TGTGCCAGCAGTTTTAGCGGGAGTCTAGGCGAGCAGTACTTC
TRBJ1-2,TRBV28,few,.,CASRGDTLYGYTF,TGTGCCAGCAGGGGGGACACCCTCTATGGCTACACCTTC
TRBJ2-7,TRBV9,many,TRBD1,CASSEQGASSYEQYF,TGTGCCAGCAGCGAACAGGGGGCTAGCTCCTACGAGCAGTACTTC
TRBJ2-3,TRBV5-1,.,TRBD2,CASSLGTSGETDTQYF,TGCGCCAGCAGCTTGGGCACTAGCGGCGAAACAGATACGCAGTATTTT
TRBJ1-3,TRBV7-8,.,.,CASSLRQGAGNTIYF,TGTGCCAGCAGCTTACGGCAGGGTGCAGGAAACACCATATATTTT
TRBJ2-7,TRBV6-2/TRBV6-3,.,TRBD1,CASSTRQGTTYEQYF,TGTGCCAGCAGTACGAGACAGGGTACCACCTACGAGCAGTACTTC
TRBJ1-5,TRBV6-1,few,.,CASRQGGQPQHF,TGTGCCAGCAGACAGGGAGGGCAGCCCCAGCATTTT
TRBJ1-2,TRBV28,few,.,CASSLKWGWYGYTF,TGTGCCAGCAGTTTAAAGTGGGGCTGGTATGGCTACACCTTC
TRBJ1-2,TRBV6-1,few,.,CASSGPSDIYGYTF,TGTGCCAGCAGTGGGCCCAGCGATATCTATGGCTACACCTTC
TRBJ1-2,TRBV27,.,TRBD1,CASSAGQAYGYTF,TGTGCCAGCAGCGCTGGACAGGCCTATGGCTACACCTTC
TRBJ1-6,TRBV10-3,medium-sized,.,CAIRDMINSPLHF,TGTGCCATCCGGGACATGATTAATTCACCCCTCCACTTT
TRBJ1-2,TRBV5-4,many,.,CASSFGQLNYGYTF,TGTGCCAGCAGCTTCGGACAGCTTAACTATGGCTACACCTTC
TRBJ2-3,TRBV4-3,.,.,CASSQGQAELDTQYF,TGCGCCAGCAGCCAAGGACAGGCTGAGCTGGATACGCAGTATTTT
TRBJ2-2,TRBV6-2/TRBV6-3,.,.,CASGGGRNTGELFF,TGTGCCAGCGGTGGGGGCCGGAACACCGGGGAGCTGTTTTTT
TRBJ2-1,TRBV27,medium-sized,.,CASGYNEQFF,TGTGCCAGCGGATACAATGAGCAGTTCTTC
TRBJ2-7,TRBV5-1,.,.,CASSLAGRRGYEQYF,TGCGCCAGCAGCTTGGCCGGTCGCAGGGGCTACGAGCAGTACTTC
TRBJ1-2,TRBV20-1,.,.,CSAVPPAGREANYGYTF,TGCAGTGCAGTTCCCCCGGCAGGGAGGGAAGCTAACTATGGCTACACCTTC
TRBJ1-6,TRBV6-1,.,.,CATALLRGSPLHF,TGTGCCACCGCCCTCCTAAGGGGTTCACCCCTCCACTTT
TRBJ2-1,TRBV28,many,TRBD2,CASSPGGRDYNEQFF,TGTGCCAGCAGTCCAGGCGGGAGGGATTACAATGAGCAGTTCTTC
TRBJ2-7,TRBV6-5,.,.,CASSYQTGTIYEQYF,TGTGCCAGCAGTTACCAGACCGGGACCATCTACGAGCAGTACTTC
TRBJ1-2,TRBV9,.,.,CASSGGNYGYTF,TGTGCCAGCAGCGGGGGTAACTATGGCTACACCTTC
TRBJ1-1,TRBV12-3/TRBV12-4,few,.,CASSLQPNTEAFF,TGTGCCAGCAGTTTACAACCGAACACTGAAGCTTTCTTT
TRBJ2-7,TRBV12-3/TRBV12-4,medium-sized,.,CASSPGPGLAYEQYF,TGTGCCAGCAGTCCCGGTCCGGGACTTGCCTACGAGCAGTACTTC
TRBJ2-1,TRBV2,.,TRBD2,CASSGPGLAGSSSYNEQFF,TGTGCCAGCAGTGGGCCGGGACTAGCGGGGTCGAGCTCCTACAATGAGCAGTTCTTC
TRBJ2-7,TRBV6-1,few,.,CASSEEVGPGPNYEQYF,TGTGCCAGCAGTGAAGAGGTGGGACCGGGCCCCAATTACGAGCAGTACTTC